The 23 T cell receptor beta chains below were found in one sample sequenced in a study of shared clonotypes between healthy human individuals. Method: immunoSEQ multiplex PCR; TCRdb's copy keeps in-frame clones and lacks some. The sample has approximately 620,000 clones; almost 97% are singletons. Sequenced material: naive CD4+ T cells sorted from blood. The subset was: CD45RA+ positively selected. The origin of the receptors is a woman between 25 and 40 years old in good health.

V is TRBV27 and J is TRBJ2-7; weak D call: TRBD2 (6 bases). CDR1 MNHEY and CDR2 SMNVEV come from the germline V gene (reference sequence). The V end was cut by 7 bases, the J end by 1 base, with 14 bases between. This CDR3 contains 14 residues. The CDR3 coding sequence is TGTGCCAGCACCCAAACGGCGGGGTCCTACGAGCAGTACTTC. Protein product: CASTQTAGSYEQYF.

The DNA of the CDR3 is TGTGCCAGCAGGCCCGGGATCTCCTACGAGCAGTACTTC. As protein: CASRPGISYEQYF. This rearrangement joins TRBV5-6 to TRBJ2-7; the D gene is possibly TRBD2 (5 bases). V dropped 5 bases and J dropped 0 bases, with 9 bases sitting between them. The germline gives CDR1 SGHDT, CDR2 YYEEEE. This CDR3 is built from 13 residues.

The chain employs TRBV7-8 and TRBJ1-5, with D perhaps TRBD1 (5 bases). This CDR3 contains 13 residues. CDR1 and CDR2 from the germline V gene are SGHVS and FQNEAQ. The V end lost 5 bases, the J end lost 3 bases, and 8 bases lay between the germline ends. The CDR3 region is CASSTGLNQPQHF. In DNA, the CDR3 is TGTGCCAGCAGCACAGGACTCAATCAGCCCCAGCATTTT.

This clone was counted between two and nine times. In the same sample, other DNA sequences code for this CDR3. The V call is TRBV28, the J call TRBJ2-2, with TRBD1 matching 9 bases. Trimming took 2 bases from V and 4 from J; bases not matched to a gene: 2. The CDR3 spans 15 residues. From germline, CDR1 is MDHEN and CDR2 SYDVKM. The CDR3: CASSLGQGITGELFF. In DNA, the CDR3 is TGTGCCAGCAGTTTAGGACAGGGGATCACCGGGGAGCTGTTTTTT.

As DNA, the CDR3 is TGCGCCAGCAGCTTCGGGGCAGGTGGCTCCTACGAGCAGTACTTC. It is translated as CASSFGAGGSYEQYF. V gene TRBV5-1 combines with J gene TRBJ2-7; D is perhaps TRBD1 or TRBD2 (5 bases each). The germline V gene encodes CDR1 SGHRS and CDR2 YFSETQ. This CDR3 has 15 residues. Trimming pared 2 bases from V and 0 bases from J, leaving 12 bases between.

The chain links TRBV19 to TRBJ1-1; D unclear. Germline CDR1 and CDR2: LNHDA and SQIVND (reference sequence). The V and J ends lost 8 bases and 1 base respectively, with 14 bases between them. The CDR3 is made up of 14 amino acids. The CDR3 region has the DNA TGTGCCAGTTCCCCGGGGTTTAGGAACACTGAAGCTTTCTTT. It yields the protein CASSPGFRNTEAFF.

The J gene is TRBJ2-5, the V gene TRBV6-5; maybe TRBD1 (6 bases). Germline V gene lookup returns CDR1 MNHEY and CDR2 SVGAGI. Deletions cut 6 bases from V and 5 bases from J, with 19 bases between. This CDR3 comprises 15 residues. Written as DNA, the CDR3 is TGTGCCAGCAGCCGGCCAGGGGCTTCCGTGGAGACCCAGTACTTC. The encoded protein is CASSRPGASVETQYF.

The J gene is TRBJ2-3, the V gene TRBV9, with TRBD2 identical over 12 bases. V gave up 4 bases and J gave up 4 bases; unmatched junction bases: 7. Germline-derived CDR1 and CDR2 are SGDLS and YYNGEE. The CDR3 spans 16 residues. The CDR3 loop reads CASSIQGLAGADTQYF. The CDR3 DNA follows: TGTGCCAGCAGCATTCAGGGACTAGCGGGCGCAGATACGCAGTATTTT.

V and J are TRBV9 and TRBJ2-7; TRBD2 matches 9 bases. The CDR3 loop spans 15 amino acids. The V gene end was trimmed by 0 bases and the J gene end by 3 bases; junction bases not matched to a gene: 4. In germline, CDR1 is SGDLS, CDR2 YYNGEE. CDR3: CASSVDPSGVYEQYF. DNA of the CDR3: TGTGCCAGCAGCGTAGATCCTAGCGGGGTCTACGAGCAGTACTTC.

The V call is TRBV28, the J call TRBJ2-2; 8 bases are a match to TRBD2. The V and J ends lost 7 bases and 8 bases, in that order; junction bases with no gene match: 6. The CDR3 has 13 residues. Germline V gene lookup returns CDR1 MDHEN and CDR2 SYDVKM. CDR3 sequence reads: CASIKSGSGELFF. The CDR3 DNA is TGTGCCAGCATCAAGAGCGGGAGTGGGGAGCTGTTTTTT.

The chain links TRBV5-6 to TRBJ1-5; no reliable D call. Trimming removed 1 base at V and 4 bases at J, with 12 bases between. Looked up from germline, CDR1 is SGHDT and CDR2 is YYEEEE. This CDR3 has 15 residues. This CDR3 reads CASSLRVIGNQPQHF. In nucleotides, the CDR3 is TGTGCCAGCAGCTTGAGGGTGATCGGGAATCAGCCCCAGCATTTT.

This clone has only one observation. The CDR3: CASSAGRSSDEQYF. In DNA, the CDR3 is TGTGCCAGCAGCGCGGGTCGGTCCTCGGACGAGCAGTACTTC. The rearrangement joins TRBV9 to TRBJ2-7, with D uncertain. The germline V gene has CDR1 SGDLS and CDR2 YYNGEE. Deletions cut 3 bases from V and 5 bases from J, with 15 bases between. The CDR3 runs 14 residues.

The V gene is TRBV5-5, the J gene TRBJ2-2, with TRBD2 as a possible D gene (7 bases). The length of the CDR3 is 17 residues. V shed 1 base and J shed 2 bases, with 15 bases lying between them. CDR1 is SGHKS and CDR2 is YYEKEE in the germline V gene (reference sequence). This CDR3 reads CASSLNRGASNTGELFF. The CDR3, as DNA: TGTGCCAGCAGCTTGAATCGGGGGGCCTCCAACACCGGGGAGCTGTTTTTT.

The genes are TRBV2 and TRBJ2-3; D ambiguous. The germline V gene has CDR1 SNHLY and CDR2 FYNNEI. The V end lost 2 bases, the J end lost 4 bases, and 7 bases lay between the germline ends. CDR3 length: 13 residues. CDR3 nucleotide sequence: TGTGCCAGCAGTGAACCGATGGCAGATACGCAGTATTTT. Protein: CASSEPMADTQYF.

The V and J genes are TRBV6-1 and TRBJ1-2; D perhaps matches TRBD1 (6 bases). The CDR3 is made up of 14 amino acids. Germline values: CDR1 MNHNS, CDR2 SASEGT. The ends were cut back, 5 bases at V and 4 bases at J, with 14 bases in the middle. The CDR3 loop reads CASSPDRRLYGYTF. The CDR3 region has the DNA TGTGCCAGCAGTCCAGACAGGAGACTCTATGGCTACACCTTC.

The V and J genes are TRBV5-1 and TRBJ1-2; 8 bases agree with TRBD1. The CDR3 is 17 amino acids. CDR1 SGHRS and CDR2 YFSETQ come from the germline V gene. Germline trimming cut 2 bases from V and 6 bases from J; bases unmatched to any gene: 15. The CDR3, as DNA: TGCGCCAGCAGCTTACCTCGGCGCCAGGGGGCGCCTGATGGCTACACCTTC. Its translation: CASSLPRRQGAPDGYTF.

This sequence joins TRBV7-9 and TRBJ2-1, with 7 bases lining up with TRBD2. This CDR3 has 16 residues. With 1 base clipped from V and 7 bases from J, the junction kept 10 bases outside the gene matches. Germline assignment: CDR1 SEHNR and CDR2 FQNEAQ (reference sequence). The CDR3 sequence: CASSLDGRGSINEQFF. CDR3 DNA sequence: TGTGCCAGCAGCTTAGACGGGCGCGGGAGTATAAATGAGCAGTTCTTC.

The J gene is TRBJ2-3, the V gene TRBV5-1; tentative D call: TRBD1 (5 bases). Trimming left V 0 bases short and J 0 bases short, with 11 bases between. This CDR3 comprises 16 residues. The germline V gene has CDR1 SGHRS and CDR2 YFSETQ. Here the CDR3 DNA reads TGCGCCAGCAGCTTGGAGGGGAAAACTAGCACAGATACGCAGTATTTT. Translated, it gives CASSLEGKTSTDTQYF.

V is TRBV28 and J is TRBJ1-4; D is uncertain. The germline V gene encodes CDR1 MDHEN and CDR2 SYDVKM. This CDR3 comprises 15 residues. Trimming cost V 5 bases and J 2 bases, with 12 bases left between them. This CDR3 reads CASSPHEPTNEKLFF. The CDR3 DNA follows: TGTGCCAGCAGTCCCCACGAGCCCACTAATGAAAAACTGTTTTTT.

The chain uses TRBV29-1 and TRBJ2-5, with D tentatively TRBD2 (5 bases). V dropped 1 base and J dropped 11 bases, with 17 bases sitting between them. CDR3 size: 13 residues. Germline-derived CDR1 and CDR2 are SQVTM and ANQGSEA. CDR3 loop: CSVEGPPQWEQYF. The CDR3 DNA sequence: TGCAGCGTTGAAGGTCCACCTCAGTGGGAGCAGTACTTC.

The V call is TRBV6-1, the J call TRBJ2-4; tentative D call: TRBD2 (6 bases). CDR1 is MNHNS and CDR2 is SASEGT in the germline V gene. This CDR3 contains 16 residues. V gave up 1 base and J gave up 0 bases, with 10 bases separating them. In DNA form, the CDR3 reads TGTGCCAGCAGTGAAGGGGAGGTGGTAGCCAAAAACATTCAGTACTTC. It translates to CASSEGEVVAKNIQYF.

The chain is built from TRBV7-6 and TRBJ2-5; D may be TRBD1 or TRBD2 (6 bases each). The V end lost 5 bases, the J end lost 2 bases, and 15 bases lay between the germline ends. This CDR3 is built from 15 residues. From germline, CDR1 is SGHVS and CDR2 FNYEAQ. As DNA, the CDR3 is TGTGCCAGCAGCCCACGGGAGAGGGGGCAAGAGACCCAGTACTTC. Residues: CASSPRERGQETQYF.

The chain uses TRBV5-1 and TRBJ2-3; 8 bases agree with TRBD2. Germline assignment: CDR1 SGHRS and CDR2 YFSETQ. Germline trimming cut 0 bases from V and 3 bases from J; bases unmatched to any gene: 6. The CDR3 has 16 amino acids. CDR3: CASSLEAGVGTDTQYF. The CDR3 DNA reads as TGCGCCAGCAGCTTGGAAGCGGGAGTAGGTACAGATACGCAGTATTTT.